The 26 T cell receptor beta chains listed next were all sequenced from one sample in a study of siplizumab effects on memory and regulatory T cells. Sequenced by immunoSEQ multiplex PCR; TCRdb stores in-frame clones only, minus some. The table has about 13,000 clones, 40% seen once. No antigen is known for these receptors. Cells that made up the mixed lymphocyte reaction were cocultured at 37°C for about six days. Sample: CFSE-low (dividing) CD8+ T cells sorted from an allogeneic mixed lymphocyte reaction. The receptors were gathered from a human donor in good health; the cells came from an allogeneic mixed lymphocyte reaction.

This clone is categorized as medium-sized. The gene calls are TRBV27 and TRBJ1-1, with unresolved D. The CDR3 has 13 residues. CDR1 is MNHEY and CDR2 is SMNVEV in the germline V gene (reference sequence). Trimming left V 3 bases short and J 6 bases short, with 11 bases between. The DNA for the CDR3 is TGTGCCAGCAGTTTCCTCGGTGGGGCTGAAGCTTTCTTT. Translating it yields CASSFLGGAEAFF.

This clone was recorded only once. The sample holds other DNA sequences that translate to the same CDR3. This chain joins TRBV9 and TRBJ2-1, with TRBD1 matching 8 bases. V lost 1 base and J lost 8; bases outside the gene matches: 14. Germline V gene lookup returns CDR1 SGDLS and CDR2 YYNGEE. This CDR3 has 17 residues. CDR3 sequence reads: CASSVSFFTGGGDEQFF. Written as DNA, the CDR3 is TGTGCCAGCAGCGTATCCTTTTTTACAGGGGGAGGTGATGAGCAGTTCTTC.

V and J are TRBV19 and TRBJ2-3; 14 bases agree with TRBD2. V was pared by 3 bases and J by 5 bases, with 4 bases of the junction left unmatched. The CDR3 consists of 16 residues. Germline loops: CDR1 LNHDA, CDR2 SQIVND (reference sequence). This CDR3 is CASSMTSGGAVDTQYF. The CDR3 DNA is TGTGCCAGTAGTATGACTAGCGGGGGGGCAGTAGATACGCAGTATTTT.

CDR3 sequence: CASSLGTQIYNSPLHF. The CDR3 coding sequence is TGTGCCAGCAGTTTAGGAACACAGATCTATAATTCACCCCTCCACTTT. The chain recombines TRBV27 with TRBJ1-6, with D unresolved. Germline CDR1 MNHEY, CDR2 SMNVEV (reference sequence). V lost 2 bases and J lost 3, with 11 bases in between. The CDR3 totals 16 residues.

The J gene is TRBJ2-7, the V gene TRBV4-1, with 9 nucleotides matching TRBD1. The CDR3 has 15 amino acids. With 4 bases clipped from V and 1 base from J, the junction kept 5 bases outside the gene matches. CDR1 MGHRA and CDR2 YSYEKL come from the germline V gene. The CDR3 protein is CASSRSGQGSYEQYF. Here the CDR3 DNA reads TGCGCCAGCAGCCGCTCGGGACAGGGATCCTACGAGCAGTACTTC.

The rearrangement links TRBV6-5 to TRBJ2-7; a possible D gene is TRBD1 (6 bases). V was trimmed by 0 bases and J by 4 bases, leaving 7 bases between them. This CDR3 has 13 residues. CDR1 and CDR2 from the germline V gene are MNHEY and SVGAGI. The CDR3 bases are TGTGCCAGCAGTTACTCGGGGGCTTACGAGCAGTACTTC. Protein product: CASSYSGAYEQYF.

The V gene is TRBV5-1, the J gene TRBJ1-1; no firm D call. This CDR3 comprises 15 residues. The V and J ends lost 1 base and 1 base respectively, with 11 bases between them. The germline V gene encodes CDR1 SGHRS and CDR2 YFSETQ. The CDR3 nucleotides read TGCGCCAGCAGCTTGTTGTGGGCAGCGAACACTGAAGCTTTCTTT. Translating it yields CASSLLWAANTEAFF.

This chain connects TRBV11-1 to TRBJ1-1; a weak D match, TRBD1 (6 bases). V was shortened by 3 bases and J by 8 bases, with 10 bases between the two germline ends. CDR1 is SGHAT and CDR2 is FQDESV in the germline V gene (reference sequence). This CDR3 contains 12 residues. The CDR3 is CASSLVGTEAFF. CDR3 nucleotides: TGTGCCAGCAGCTTGGTAGGGACAGAAGCTTTCTTT.

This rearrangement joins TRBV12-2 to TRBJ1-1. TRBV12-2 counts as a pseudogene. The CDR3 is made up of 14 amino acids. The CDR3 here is CASRLWTRVTEAFF. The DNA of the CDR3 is TGTGCAAGTCGCCTTTGGACCCGAGTCACTGAAGCTTTCTTT.

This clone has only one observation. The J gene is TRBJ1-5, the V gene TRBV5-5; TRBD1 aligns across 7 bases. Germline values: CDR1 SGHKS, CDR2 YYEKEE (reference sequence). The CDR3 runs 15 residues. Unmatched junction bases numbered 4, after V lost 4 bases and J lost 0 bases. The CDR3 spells CASSTGTDSNQPQHF. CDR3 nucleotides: TGTGCCAGCAGCACGGGGACAGATAGCAATCAGCCCCAGCATTTT.

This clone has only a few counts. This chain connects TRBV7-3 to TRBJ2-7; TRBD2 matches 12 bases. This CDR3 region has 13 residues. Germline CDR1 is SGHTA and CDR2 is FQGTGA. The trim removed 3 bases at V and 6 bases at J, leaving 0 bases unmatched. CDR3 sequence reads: CASSLTSGSEQYF. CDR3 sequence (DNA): TGTGCCAGCAGCTTGACTAGCGGGAGCGAGCAGTACTTC.

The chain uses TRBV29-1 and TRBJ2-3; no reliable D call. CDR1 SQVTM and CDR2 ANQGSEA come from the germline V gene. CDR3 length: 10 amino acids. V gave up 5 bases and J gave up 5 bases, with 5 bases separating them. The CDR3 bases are TGCAGCGTTATGGTAGATACGCAGTATTTT. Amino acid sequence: CSVMVDTQYF.

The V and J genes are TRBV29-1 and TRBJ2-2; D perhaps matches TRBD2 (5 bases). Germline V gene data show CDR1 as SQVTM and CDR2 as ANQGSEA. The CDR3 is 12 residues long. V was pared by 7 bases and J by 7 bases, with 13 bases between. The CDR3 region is CSGVSGGGELFF. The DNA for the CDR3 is TGCAGCGGGGTAAGCGGCGGCGGGGAGCTGTTTTTT.

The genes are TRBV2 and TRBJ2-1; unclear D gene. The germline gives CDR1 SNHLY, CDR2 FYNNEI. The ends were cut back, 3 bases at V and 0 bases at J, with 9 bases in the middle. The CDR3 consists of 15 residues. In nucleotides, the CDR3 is TGTGCCAGCAGTGACCTTCAAAGCTCCTACAATGAGCAGTTCTTC. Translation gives CASSDLQSSYNEQFF.

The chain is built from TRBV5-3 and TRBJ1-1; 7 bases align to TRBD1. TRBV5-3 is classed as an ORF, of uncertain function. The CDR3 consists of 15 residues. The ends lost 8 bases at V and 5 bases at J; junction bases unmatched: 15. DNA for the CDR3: TGTGCCAGCAGCCGGGACCGACAGGGCCTAACTGAAGCTTTCTTT. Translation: CASSRDRQGLTEAFF.

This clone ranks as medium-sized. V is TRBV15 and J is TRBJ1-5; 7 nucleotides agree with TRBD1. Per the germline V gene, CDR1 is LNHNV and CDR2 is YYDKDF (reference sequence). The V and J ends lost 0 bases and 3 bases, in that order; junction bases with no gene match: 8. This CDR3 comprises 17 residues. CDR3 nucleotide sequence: TGTGCCACCAGCAGAGACCGGGACAGCACTCACAATCAGCCCCAGCATTTT. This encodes CATSRDRDSTHNQPQHF.

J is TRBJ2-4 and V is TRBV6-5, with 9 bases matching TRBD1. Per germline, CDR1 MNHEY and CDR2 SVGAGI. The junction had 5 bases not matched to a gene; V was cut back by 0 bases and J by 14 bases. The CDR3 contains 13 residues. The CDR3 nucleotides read TGTGCCAGCAGTTACTCGACGACAGGGGGAGAGTACTTC. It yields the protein CASSYSTTGGEYF.

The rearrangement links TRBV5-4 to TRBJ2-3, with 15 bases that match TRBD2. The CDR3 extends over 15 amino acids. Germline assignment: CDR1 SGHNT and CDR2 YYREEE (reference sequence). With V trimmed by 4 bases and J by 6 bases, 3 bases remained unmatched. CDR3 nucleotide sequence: TGTGCCAGCAGCGGGACTAGCGGGAGGTCTGATACGCAGTATTTT. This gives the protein CASSGTSGRSDTQYF.

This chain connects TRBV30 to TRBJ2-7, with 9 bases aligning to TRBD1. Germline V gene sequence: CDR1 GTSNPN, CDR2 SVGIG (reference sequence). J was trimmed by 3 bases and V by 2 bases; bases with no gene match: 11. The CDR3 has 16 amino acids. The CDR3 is CAWSPNPGQGFYEQYF. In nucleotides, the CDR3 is TGTGCCTGGAGTCCGAATCCGGGACAGGGATTCTACGAGCAGTACTTC.

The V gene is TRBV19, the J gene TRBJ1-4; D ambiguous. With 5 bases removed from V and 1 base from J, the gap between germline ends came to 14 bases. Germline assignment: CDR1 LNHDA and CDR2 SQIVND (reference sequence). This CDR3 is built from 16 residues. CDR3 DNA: TGTGCCAGTAGTCTCAATCCGGGAGAAACTAATGAAAAACTGTTTTTT. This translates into CASSLNPGETNEKLFF.

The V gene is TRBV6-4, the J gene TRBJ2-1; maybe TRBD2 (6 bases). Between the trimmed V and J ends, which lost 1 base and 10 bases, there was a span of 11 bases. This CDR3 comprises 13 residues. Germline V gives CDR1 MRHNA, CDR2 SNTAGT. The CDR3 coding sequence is TGTGCCAGCAGTGACTATGGGGGGATGGAGCAGTTCTTC. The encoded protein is CASSDYGGMEQFF.

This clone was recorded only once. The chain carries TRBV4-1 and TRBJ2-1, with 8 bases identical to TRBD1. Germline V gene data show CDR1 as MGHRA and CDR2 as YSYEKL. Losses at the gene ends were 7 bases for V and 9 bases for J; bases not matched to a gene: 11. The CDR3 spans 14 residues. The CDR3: CASNPIRGQGEQFF. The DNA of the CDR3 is TGCGCCAGCAACCCGATCAGGGGGCAGGGTGAGCAGTTCTTC.

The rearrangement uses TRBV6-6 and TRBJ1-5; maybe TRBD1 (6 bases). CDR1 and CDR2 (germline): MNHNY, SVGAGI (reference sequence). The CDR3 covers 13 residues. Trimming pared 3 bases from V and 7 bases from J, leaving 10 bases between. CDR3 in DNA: TGTGCCAGCAGTTATATACAGGGCCAGCCCCAGCATTTT. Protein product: CASSYIQGQPQHF.

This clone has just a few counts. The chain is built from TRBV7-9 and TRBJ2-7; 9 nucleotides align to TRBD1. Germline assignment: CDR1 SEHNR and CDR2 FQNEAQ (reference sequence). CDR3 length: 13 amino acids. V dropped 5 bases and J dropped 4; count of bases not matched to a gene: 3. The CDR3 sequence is CASSTGQGYEQYF. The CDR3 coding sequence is TGTGCCAGCAGCACCGGACAGGGGTACGAGCAGTACTTC.

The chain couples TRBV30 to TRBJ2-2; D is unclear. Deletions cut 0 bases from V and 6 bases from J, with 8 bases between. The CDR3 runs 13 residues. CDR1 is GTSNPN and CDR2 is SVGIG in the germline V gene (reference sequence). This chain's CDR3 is CAWSVHIAGELFF. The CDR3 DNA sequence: TGTGCCTGGAGTGTACATATCGCCGGGGAGCTGTTTTTT.

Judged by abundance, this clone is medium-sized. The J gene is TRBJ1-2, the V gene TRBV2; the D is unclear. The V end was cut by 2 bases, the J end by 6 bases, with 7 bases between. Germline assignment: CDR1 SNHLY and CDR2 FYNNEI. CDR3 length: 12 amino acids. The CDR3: CASSESLDGYTF. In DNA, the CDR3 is TGTGCCAGCAGTGAAAGTTTAGATGGCTACACCTTC. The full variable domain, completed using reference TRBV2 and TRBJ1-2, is EPEVTQTPSHQVTQMGQEVILRCVPISNHLYFYWYRQILGQKVEFLVSFYNNEISEKSEIFDDQFSVERPDGSNFTLKIRSTKLEDSAMYFCASSESLDGYTFGSGTRLTVV.